This passage covers 17 T cell receptor beta chains from one sample sequenced in a study of shared clonotypes between healthy human individuals. Method: immunoSEQ multiplex PCR; TCRdb's copy keeps in-frame clones and lacks some. The data hold about 710,000 clones, with 72% observed a single time. Sequencing used memory CD4+ T cells sorted from blood. Noted subset: CD45RA-negative fraction. The receptors here all came from a woman aged 25 to 39 in good health.

This clone was counted once. This rearrangement joins TRBV2 to TRBJ1-1; no firm D call. V lost 6 bases to trimming and J lost 1 base, with 6 bases between them. Germline CDR1 is SNHLY and CDR2 is FYNNEI. This CDR3 contains 12 residues. The CDR3, as DNA: TGTGCCAGCAGACCCGGGAACACTGAAGCTTTCTTT. This sequence encodes CASRPGNTEAFF.

In this sample, this clone turned up once. The V gene is TRBV18, the J gene TRBJ2-7, with D maybe TRBD1 (7 bases). The V end was cut by 3 bases, the J end by 3 bases, with 15 bases between. The CDR3 runs to 15 residues. In germline, CDR1 is KGHSH, CDR2 LQKENI. DNA of the CDR3: TGTGCCAGCTCACCGTCAGGGGGGCTTAGCTACGAGCAGTACTTC. Encoded protein: CASSPSGGLSYEQYF.

With regard to this clone: Since the CDR3 does not end with the conserved phenylalanine or tryptophan, this likely comes from a read error. The limits of the CDR3 on the DNA are not certain, so only TCRdb's listed CDR3 is given. This rearrangement joins TRBV2 to TRBJ1-1. In germline, CDR1 is SNHLY, CDR2 FYNNEI. The CDR3 spans 8 residues, counting both ends. The CDR3 sequence: CASSGWTD.

V and J are TRBV29-1 and TRBJ1-2; D remains unclear. This CDR3 has 11 amino acids. Germline-derived CDR1 and CDR2 are SQVTM and ANQGSEA. Trimming removed 3 bases at V and 8 bases at J, with 10 bases between. The CDR3 coding sequence is TGCAGCGTTGAGCCGGTTGGGGGCTACACCTTC. Protein product: CSVEPVGGYTF.

The chain couples TRBV6-1 to TRBJ1-1; D ambiguous. Germline V gives CDR1 MNHNS, CDR2 SASEGT. CDR3 size: 14 residues. V lost 6 bases to trimming and J lost 0 bases, with 11 bases between them. The CDR3 loop is CASRVGDMNTEAFF. CDR3 in DNA: TGTGCCAGCAGAGTGGGCGACATGAACACTGAAGCTTTCTTT.

This rearrangement joins TRBV29-1 to TRBJ1-3; tentative D call: TRBD1 (6 bases). Germline CDR1 reads SQVTM; CDR2 reads ANQGSEA. The CDR3 loop spans 12 amino acids. V lost 7 bases to trimming and J lost 2 bases, with 9 bases between them. The CDR3 here is CSAQGPGNTIYF. The CDR3 region has the DNA TGCAGCGCCCAGGGGCCTGGAAACACCATATATTTT.

This chain links TRBV6-1 with TRBJ2-7; 11 positions agree with TRBD2. The germline V gene encodes CDR1 MNHNS and CDR2 SASEGT. This CDR3 is 15 amino acids long. Trimming removed 5 bases from V and 2 bases from J; junction bases left unmatched: 5. The CDR3 DNA reads TGTGCCAGCAGTTCCCTAGCGGGAGGAGCCTACGAGCAGTACTTC. As protein: CASSSLAGGAYEQYF.

The chain employs TRBV28 and TRBJ2-7; no clear D gene. CDR1 and CDR2 (germline): MDHEN, SYDVKM. The CDR3 totals 13 residues. Trimming took off 6 bases at V and 7 bases at J, with 16 bases between the two ends. CDR3 residues: CASSLTGPWEQYF. CDR3 bases: TGTGCCAGCAGCCTCACCGGGCCCTGGGAGCAGTACTTC.

CDR3 amino acids: CASSLAGVFDEQFF. In DNA form, the CDR3 reads TGTGCCAGCAGTTTAGCGGGAGTCTTCGATGAGCAGTTCTTC. The rearrangement joins TRBV28 to TRBJ2-1; 7 positions match TRBD2. The V gene end was trimmed by 2 bases and the J gene end by 8 bases; junction bases not matched to a gene: 6. CDR1 and CDR2 (germline): MDHEN, SYDVKM. The CDR3 consists of 14 residues. Complete variable domain (other parts from reference TRBV28 and TRBJ2-1): DVKVTQSSRYLVKRTGEKVFLECVQDMDHENMFWYRQDPGLGLRLIYFSYDVKMKEKGDIPEGYSVSREKKERFSLILESASTNQTSMYLCASSLAGVFDEQFFGPGTRLTVL.

V usage is TRBV10-3 and J usage is TRBJ2-5; 9 positions agree with TRBD2. The J segment lost 2 bases and the V segment lost 0 bases, leaving 4 bases of the junction unmatched. The CDR3 loop spans 16 amino acids. Germline V gene lookup returns CDR1 ENHRY and CDR2 SYGVKD. In DNA, the CDR3 is TGTGCCATCAGTGAGTCCCTAGCGGGGACGCAAGAGACCCAGTACTTC. Its protein product is CAISESLAGTQETQYF.

This rearrangement joins TRBV7-2 to TRBJ2-1, with D possibly TRBD2 on 5 matching bases. V lost 1 base to trimming and J lost 2 bases, with 12 bases between them. The CDR3 spans 16 residues. The V gene's germline CDR1 is SGHTA and CDR2 FQGNSA. The CDR3 loop reads CASSLVGERPYNEQFF. The CDR3 DNA is TGTGCCAGCAGCTTAGTGGGAGAGCGGCCCTACAATGAGCAGTTCTTC.

The rearrangement uses TRBV5-1 and TRBJ2-5; D remains ambiguous. This CDR3 contains 13 residues. Deletions cut 0 bases from V and 5 bases from J, with 8 bases between. The V gene's germline CDR1 is SGHRS and CDR2 YFSETQ. This CDR3 is CASSLATRETQYF. Written as DNA, the CDR3 is TGCGCCAGCAGCTTGGCCACGCGGGAGACCCAGTACTTC.

The chain uses TRBV6-6 and TRBJ1-5; maybe TRBD1 (5 bases). V was clipped by 2 bases and J by 0 bases, with 8 bases between them. CDR1 MNHNY and CDR2 SVGAGI come from the germline V gene (reference sequence). This CDR3 spans 15 amino acids. This CDR3 is CASSYGGGSNQPQHF. The CDR3 DNA sequence: TGTGCCAGCAGTTACGGGGGGGGTAGCAATCAGCCCCAGCATTTT.

The gene calls are TRBV15 and TRBJ2-1; 10 nucleotides align to TRBD2. The CDR3 is 21 residues long. V was pared by 6 bases and J by 0 bases, with 20 bases of the junction left unmatched. The germline V gene encodes CDR1 LNHNV and CDR2 YYDKDF (reference sequence). The CDR3 loop reads CATSRPVGGTSARGSYNEQFF. Here the CDR3 DNA reads TGTGCCACCAGTCGGCCGGTGGGGGGGACTAGCGCGAGGGGCTCCTACAATGAGCAGTTCTTC.

V is TRBV18 and J is TRBJ2-7; 9 bases match TRBD2. J gave up 2 bases and V 6 bases, and 8 bases lay outside the gene matches. The germline CDR1 and CDR2 sequences are KGHSH and LQKENI. The CDR3 is 15 amino acids. For the CDR3, the DNA is TGTGCCAGCTCCCCCGGACTAGCGCCGACCTACGAGCAGTACTTC. Translation: CASSPGLAPTYEQYF.

Only a few counts were recorded for this clone. The chain carries TRBV18 and TRBJ1-5; a weak D match, TRBD1 (5 bases). V was trimmed by 6 bases and J by 7 bases, leaving 22 bases between them. The CDR3 runs to 16 residues. Germline V gene data show CDR1 as KGHSH and CDR2 as LQKENI. CDR3: CASSLRLGDGQQPQHF. CDR3 nucleotide sequence: TGTGCCAGCTCCCTAAGACTAGGAGATGGACAACAGCCCCAGCATTTT.

The chain combines TRBV5-1 with TRBJ2-7; 11 positions agree with TRBD1. Germline V gene data show CDR1 as SGHRS and CDR2 as YFSETQ. With V trimmed by 4 bases and J by 3 bases, 3 bases remained unmatched. The CDR3 is 14 amino acids. The CDR3 coding sequence is TGCGCCAGCAGCCGGGGACAGGGGGACTACGAGCAGTACTTC. Translating it yields CASSRGQGDYEQYF.